This T cell receptor (beta chain) is from a study of cytomegalovirus exposure and HLA in healthy donors. Study-level findings and limits: Earlier analysis found most TCR beta V segments productive about 87% or about 30% of the time. Within the data, a cluster of highly shared sequence variants was likely a sequencing artifact.

Vbeta (60) and Jbeta (13) primers were used in the PCR. Clones were sequenced by immunoSEQ multiplex PCR, and TCRdb holds only the in-frame ones, with some missing. This table has roughly 180,000 clones, around 85% appearing once. Concerning this clone: Its target is unknown.

Germline V gene data show CDR1 as SEHNR and CDR2 as FQNEAQ (reference sequence). The CDR3 has 13 amino acids. With 5 bases removed from V and 7 bases from J, the gap between germline ends came to 13 bases. Regarding donors, all were healthy bone marrow donors. This receptor was taken from a boy aged 2 to 9 in good health and CMV-seronegative. The sequenced sample was PBMCs. The chain couples TRBV7-9 to TRBJ2-3, with a weak D call TRBD1 (5 bases). CDR3 bases: TGTGCCAGCAGCCCTCTTGGGGCTAATACGCAGTATTTT. Protein sequence: CASSPLGANTQYF.